One and the same sample provided the 20 T cell receptor beta chains below, sequenced in a study of metastatic and nonmetastatic thyroid tumors. Before thyroid surgery, none of the patients had received any treatment. TCRdb re-analyzed the PCR reads through MiXCR. Among about 82,000 clones listed, about an eighth were seen once. The sample comprised tumor tissue. These receptors all come from a female donor with papillary thyroid cancer or a benign thyroid nodule (not recorded which). Some clones in this sample may be carry-over from other donors' samples.

Ten or more counts support this clone. CDR3 region: CSAGRTVPNTEAFF. Here the CDR3 DNA reads TGCAGTGCTGGTAGGACAGTACCGAACACTGAAGCTTTCTTT. The chain uses TRBV20-1 and TRBJ1-1; maybe TRBD1 (6 bases). With 5 bases removed from V and 1 base from J, the gap between germline ends came to 14 bases. This CDR3 comprises 14 residues. CDR1 DFQATT and CDR2 SNEGSKA come from the germline V gene (reference sequence).

This clone has only a few counts. A much bigger clone sits one base away, suggesting this may be a read error. CDR3 amino acids: CASSLVPGPKISSGNTIYF. The DNA of the CDR3 is TGTGCCAGCAGCTTAGTGCCGGGGCCTAAAATTAGCTCTGGAAACACCATATATTTT. The chain joins TRBV7-2 to TRBJ1-3, with a weak D call TRBD1 (5 bases). There are 19 residues in the CDR3. Trimming stripped 1 base from V and 0 bases from J, with 19 bases between. Germline V gives CDR1 SGHTA, CDR2 FQGNSA.

This clone was counted many times. V gene TRBV6-4 combines with J gene TRBJ1-3; D not resolved. The length of the CDR3 is 17 residues. Germline CDR1 reads MRHNA; CDR2 reads SNTAGT. V was clipped by 6 bases and J by 0 bases, with 18 bases between them. CDR3 sequence (DNA): TGTGCCAGCAGACGTGGAGCTATAGTCAGCTCTGGAAACACCATATATTTT. Protein: CASRRGAIVSSGNTIYF.

There are many counts of this clone. This chain joins TRBV6-4 and TRBJ2-2, with unresolved D. Between the trimmed V and J ends, which lost 6 bases and 2 bases, there was a span of 10 bases. The CDR3 is 14 residues long. Germline V gene data show CDR1 as MRHNA and CDR2 as SNTAGT. This CDR3 is CASRAHRNTGELFF. The CDR3 DNA follows: TGTGCCAGCAGGGCCCACAGAAACACCGGGGAGCTGTTTTTT.

This clone was observed a few times. A much larger clone lies one base from this, so it may be a read error. The chain has TRBV11-1 and TRBJ2-3; TRBD2 matches 13 bases. V dropped 7 bases and J dropped 4; count of bases not matched to a gene: 8. CDR3 size: 16 residues. Germline V gene lookup returns CDR1 SGHAT and CDR2 FQDESV (reference sequence). The CDR3 here is CASIKPGLAGPDTQYF. For the CDR3, the DNA is TGTGCCAGCATCAAACCGGGACTAGCGGGACCAGATACGCAGTATTTT.

Many counts were recorded for this clone. The J gene is TRBJ1-1, the V gene TRBV28, with D uncertain. This CDR3 spans 14 amino acids. Germline assignment: CDR1 MDHEN and CDR2 SYDVKM. Trimming shortened V by 3 bases and J by 1 base, and 9 bases separated the two germline ends. Here the CDR3 DNA reads TGTGCCAGCAGTTTGGCGGCGGCGAACACTGAAGCTTTCTTT. Translating it yields CASSLAAANTEAFF.

This clone was seen ten or more times. Possible read error: a much larger clone is one base away. The chain couples TRBV2 to TRBJ1-2, with D hard to call. Trimming stripped 6 bases from V and 8 bases from J, with 16 bases between. The germline gives CDR1 SNHLY, CDR2 FYNNEI. CDR3 size: 13 residues. DNA for the CDR3: TGTGCCAGCAGGCACCGCCCTGAGGACGGCTACACCTTC. As protein: CASRHRPEDGYTF.

Many counts were recorded for this clone. The chain couples TRBV9 to TRBJ1-1; D is ambiguous. Germline assignment: CDR1 SGDLS and CDR2 YYNGEE. This CDR3 has 16 amino acids. Deletions cut 0 bases from V and 0 bases from J, with 12 bases between. The CDR3 DNA reads as TGTGCCAGCAGCGTAGCCCCGTGGAGCATGAACACTGAAGCTTTCTTT. Translating it yields CASSVAPWSMNTEAFF.

This clone was observed a handful of times. Given a much more abundant clone one base away, this may be a read error. The chain recombines TRBV6-5 with TRBJ2-2; D is possibly TRBD2 (6 bases). The ends were cut back, 4 bases at V and 13 bases at J, with 16 bases in the middle. Germline assignment: CDR1 MNHEY and CDR2 SVGAGI. There are 13 residues in the CDR3. CDR3 in DNA: TGTGCCAGCAGTTTAAGGACGGCGGGGTGGCTGTTTTTT. It is translated as CASSLRTAGWLFF.

Of note for this clone: Since a much larger clone is just one base distant, this may be a read error. This chain connects TRBV20-1 to TRBJ2-3; weak D call: TRBD2 (6 bases). The CDR3 loop spans 15 amino acids. Trimming stripped 6 bases from V and 2 bases from J, with 18 bases between. Looked up from germline, CDR1 is DFQATT and CDR2 is SNEGSKA (reference sequence). CDR3 loop: CSATMASDFTDTQYF. CDR3 DNA sequence: TGCAGTGCCACGATGGCTAGCGACTTCACAGATACGCAGTATTTT.

This clone was counted many times. The J gene is TRBJ2-1, the V gene TRBV6-4; 12 nucleotides agree with TRBD2. CDR1 MRHNA and CDR2 SNTAGT come from the germline V gene. The junction had 9 bases not matched to a gene; V was cut back by 5 bases and J by 1 base. This CDR3 is 18 amino acids long. CDR3: CASSLTGTSGLSYNEQFF. CDR3 sequence (DNA): TGTGCCAGCAGTTTAACCGGGACTAGCGGGCTATCCTACAATGAGCAGTTCTTC.

This clone was seen many times. The chain carries TRBV28 and TRBJ1-1; D may be TRBD1 (5 bases). This CDR3 has 16 residues. The germline gives CDR1 MDHEN, CDR2 SYDVKM. The V end lost 3 bases, the J end lost 0 bases, and 14 bases lay between the germline ends. The CDR3 sequence is CASSLTDLIMNTEAFF. CDR3 DNA sequence: TGTGCCAGCAGTTTGACAGATTTAATCATGAACACTGAAGCTTTCTTT.

This clone occurred a few times. The junction differs from germline at one of its ends, possibly a read error. CDR3 amino acids: CASPVQDYMGHYVYTF. The CDR3 DNA sequence: TGTGCCAGCCCAGTACAGGACTACATGGGGCACTATGTCTACACCTTC. V is TRBV6-4 and J is TRBJ1-2; D is possibly TRBD1 (5 bases). The CDR3 has 16 amino acids. CDR1 MRHNA and CDR2 SNTAGT come from the germline V gene.

There are a few counts of this clone. A much larger clone lies a single base off, so this may be a read error. The sample contains more than one DNA sequence encoding this CDR3. This rearrangement joins TRBV20-1 to TRBJ1-1; perhaps TRBD1 as D (5 bases). The V gene lost 3 bases and the J gene lost 8 bases, with 19 bases spanning the gap. The CDR3 loop spans 14 amino acids. CDR1 and CDR2 from the germline V gene are DFQATT and SNEGSKA (reference sequence). Written as DNA, the CDR3 is TGCAGTGCTAGGCCCCCGACGTGGGGGACCGAAGCTTTCTTT. This encodes CSARPPTWGTEAFF.

The sample holds a few counts of this clone. A read error may explain this, as a much larger clone is one base away. The rearrangement uses TRBV2 and TRBJ2-1; D uncertain. V was pared by 8 bases and J by 0 bases, with 5 bases between. This CDR3 has 12 residues. Germline CDR1 SNHLY, CDR2 FYNNEI. The CDR3 region has the DNA TGTGCCAGCGCCATCTCCTACAATGAGCAGTTCTTC. Its translation: CASAISYNEQFF.

This clone showed up just a few times. V gene TRBV6-4 combines with J gene TRBJ2-2; the D gene is possibly TRBD2 (5 bases). The CDR3 spans 14 residues. Trimming cost V 7 bases and J 3 bases, with 12 bases left between them. Germline-derived CDR1 and CDR2 are MRHNA and SNTAGT. The CDR3 protein is CASISGIHTGELFF. CDR3 nucleotide sequence: TGTGCCAGCATCAGCGGTATCCACACCGGGGAGCTGTTTTTT.

This clone has ten or more counts. The chain links TRBV30 to TRBJ1-2, with D uncertain. This CDR3 has 13 amino acids. Germline V gene sequence: CDR1 GTSNPN, CDR2 SVGIG (reference sequence). V was trimmed by 0 bases and J by 2 bases, leaving 7 bases between them. In DNA, the CDR3 is TGTGCCTGGAGTGTACTCGGAAACTATGGCTACACCTTC. Protein sequence: CAWSVLGNYGYTF. Based on the CDR3 plus reference TRBV30 and TRBJ1-2, the full variable domain is SQTIHQWPATLVQPVGSPLSLECTVEGTSNPNLYWYRQAAGRGLQLLFYSVGIGQISSEVPQNLSASRPQDRQFILSSKKLLLSDSGFYLCAWSVLGNYGYTFGSGTRLTVV.

This clone was counted many times. The chain is built from TRBV24-1 and TRBJ2-3, with 7 bases aligning to TRBD1. The CDR3 has 14 amino acids. Trimming removed 4 bases from V and 2 bases from J; junction bases left unmatched: 2. In germline, CDR1 is KGHDR, CDR2 SFDVKD. CDR3 sequence (DNA): TGTGCCACCAGTGACAGGGGGTTCACAGATACGCAGTATTTT. Translation gives CATSDRGFTDTQYF.

In this sample, this clone turned up many times. The gene calls are TRBV18 and TRBJ1-1; D ambiguous. CDR3 size: 16 residues. Deletions cut 2 bases from V and 3 bases from J, with 16 bases between. The germline V gene has CDR1 KGHSH and CDR2 LQKENI. CDR3 region: CASSPSENSRHTEAFF. For the CDR3, the DNA is TGTGCCAGCTCACCAAGCGAGAATTCGCGGCACACTGAAGCTTTCTTT. The complete variable domain, with remaining parts taken from reference TRBV18 and TRBJ1-1, reads NAGVMQNPRHLVRRRGQEARLRCSPMKGHSHVYWYRQLPEEGLKFMVYLQKENIIDESGMPKERFSAEFPKEGPSILRIQQVVRGDSAAYFCASSPSENSRHTEAFFGQGTRLTVV.

For this clone: Sequence at one end of the junction differs from germline and may be a read error. The chain uses TRBV20-1 and TRBJ1-2, with a possible D match to TRBD1 (5 bases). Germline CDR1 DFQATT, CDR2 SNEGSKA (reference sequence). This CDR3 is built from 14 residues. CDR3 region: CLPGRGDGYYGYTF. The CDR3 bases are TGTCTCCCCGGTCGGGGGGATGGGTACTATGGCTACACCTTC.